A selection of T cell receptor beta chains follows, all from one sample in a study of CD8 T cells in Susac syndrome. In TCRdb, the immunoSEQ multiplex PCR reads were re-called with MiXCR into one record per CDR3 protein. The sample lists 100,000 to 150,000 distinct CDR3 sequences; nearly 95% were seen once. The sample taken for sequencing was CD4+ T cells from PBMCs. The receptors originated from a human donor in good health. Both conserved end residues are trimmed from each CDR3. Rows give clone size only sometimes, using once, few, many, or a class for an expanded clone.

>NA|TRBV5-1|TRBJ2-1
ASSLADIGYGYNEQF
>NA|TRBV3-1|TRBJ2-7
ASSQERVASGGSYEQY
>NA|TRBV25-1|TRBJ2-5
ATQGQGDQETQY
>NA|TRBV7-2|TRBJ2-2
ASSLAPAGVSGELF
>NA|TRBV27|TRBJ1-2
ASRGSEGRGYT
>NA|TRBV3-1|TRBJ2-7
ASSRVPYEQY
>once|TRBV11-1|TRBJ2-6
ASSPLRPQQKHSGANVLT
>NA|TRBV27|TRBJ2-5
ASSSWTSETQY
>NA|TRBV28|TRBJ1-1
ASLTPGGVTEAF
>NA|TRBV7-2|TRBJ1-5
ASSLGTPSQPQH
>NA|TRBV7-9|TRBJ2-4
ASSLLQGTKNIQY
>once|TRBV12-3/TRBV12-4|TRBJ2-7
ASRPSAGEQY
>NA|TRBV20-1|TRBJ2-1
SASGRPYNEQF
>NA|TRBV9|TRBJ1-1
ASSVAGEAF
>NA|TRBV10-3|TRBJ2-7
AISGAGTSGSGEQY
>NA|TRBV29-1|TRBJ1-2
SVGDRGDYGYT
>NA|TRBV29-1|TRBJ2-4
SVERGENIQY
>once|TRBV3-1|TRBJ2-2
ASSPSAGRNTGELF